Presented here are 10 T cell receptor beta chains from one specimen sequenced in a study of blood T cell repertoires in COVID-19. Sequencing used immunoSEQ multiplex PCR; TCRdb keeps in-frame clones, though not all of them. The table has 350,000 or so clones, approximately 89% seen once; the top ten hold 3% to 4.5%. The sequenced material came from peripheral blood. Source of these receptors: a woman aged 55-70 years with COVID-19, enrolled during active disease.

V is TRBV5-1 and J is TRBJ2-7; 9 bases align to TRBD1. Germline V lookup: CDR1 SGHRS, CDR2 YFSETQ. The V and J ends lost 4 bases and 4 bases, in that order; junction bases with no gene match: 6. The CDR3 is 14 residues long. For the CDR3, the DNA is TGCGCCAGCAGCCGGGGACAGGGAATGTACGAGCAGTACTTC. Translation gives CASSRGQGMYEQYF.

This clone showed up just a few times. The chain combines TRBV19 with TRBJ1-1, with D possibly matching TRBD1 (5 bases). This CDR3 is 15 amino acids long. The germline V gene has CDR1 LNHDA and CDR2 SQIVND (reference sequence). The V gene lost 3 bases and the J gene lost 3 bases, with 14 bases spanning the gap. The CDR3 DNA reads TGTGCCAGTAGTATTGGCGGCCTAGGGGACACTGAAGCTTTCTTT. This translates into CASSIGGLGDTEAFF.

CDR3 nucleotides: TGCGCCAGCAGCTTAGACGGGTCTCCCTATAATTCACCCCTCCACTTT. Translated, it gives CASSLDGSPYNSPLHF. V usage is TRBV5-1 and J usage is TRBJ1-6; D remains unclear. The V and J ends lost 2 bases and 2 bases respectively, with 11 bases between them. The CDR3 runs to 16 residues. In germline, CDR1 is SGHRS, CDR2 YFSETQ.

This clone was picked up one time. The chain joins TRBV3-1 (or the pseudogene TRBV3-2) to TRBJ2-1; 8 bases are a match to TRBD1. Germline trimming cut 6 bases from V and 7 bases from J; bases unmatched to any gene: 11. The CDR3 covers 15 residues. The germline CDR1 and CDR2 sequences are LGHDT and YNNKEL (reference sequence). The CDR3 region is CASRLAGTGNNEQFF. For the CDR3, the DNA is TGTGCCAGCAGACTCGCCGGGACAGGAAATAATGAGCAGTTCTTC.

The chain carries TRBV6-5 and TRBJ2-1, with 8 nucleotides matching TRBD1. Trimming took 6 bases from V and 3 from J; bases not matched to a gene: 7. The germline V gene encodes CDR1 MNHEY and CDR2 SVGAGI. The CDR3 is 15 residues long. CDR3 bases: TGTGCCAGCAGGCCCAGGGGGCCTGTCTACAATGAGCAGTTCTTC. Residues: CASRPRGPVYNEQFF.

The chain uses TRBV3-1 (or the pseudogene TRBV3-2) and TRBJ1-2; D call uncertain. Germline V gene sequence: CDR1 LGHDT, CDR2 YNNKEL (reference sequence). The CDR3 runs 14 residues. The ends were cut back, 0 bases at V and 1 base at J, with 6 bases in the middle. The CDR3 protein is CASSQDSFNYGYTF. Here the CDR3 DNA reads TGTGCCAGCAGCCAAGATTCATTTAACTATGGCTACACCTTC.

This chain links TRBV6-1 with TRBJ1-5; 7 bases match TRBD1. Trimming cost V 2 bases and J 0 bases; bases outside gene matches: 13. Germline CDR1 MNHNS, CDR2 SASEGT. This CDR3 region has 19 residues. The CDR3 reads CASSESRDRQTYSNQPQHF. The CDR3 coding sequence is TGTGCCAGCAGTGAAAGCAGGGACAGACAAACGTATAGCAATCAGCCCCAGCATTTT.

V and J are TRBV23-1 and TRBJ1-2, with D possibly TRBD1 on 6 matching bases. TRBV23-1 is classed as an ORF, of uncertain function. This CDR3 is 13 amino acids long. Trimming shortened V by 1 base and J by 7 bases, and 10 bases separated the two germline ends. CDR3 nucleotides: TGCGCCAGCAGTCAATTTACAGGGTTTGGCTACACCTTC. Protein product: CASSQFTGFGYTF.

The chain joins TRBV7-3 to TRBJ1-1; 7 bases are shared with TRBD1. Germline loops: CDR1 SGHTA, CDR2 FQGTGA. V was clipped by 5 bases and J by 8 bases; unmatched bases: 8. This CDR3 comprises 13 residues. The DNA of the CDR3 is TGTGCCAGCAGCCTACGACAGGGCCTCGAAGCTTTCTTT. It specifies CASSLRQGLEAFF. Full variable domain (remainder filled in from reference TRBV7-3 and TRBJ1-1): GAGVSQTPSNKVTEKGKYVELRCDPISGHTALYWYRQSLGQGPEFLIYFQGTGAADDSGLPNDRFFAVRPEGSVSTLKIQRTERGDSAVYLCASSLRQGLEAFFGQGTRLTVV.

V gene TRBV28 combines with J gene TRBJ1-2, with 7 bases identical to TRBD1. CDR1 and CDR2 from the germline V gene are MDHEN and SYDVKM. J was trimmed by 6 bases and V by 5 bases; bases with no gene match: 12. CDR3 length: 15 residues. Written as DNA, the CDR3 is TGTGCCAGCAGTAGTAGAGGTGGCAGGGGGGATGGCTACACCTTC. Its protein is CASSSRGGRGDGYTF.